The 5 T cell receptor beta chains below come from one sample, sequenced in a study of T cell responses to AZD1222 COVID-19 vaccine. The method was immunoSEQ multiplex PCR; TCRdb's version includes in-frame clones alone and lacks a portion of them. There are about 110,000 clones in the sample; about 93% occur only once, and 22% lies in the top ten. The sequences come from peripheral blood, collected on day 0 of AZD1222 vaccination. These receptors were taken from an adult in good health.

This chain joins TRBV18 and TRBJ2-7, with D possibly being TRBD1 or TRBD2 (5 bases each). Germline CDR1 reads KGHSH; CDR2 reads LQKENI. V was clipped by 4 bases and J by 1 base, with 17 bases between them. There are 16 residues in the CDR3. CDR3 region: CASSLLGGLQSYEQYF. The CDR3 region has the DNA TGTGCCAGCTCACTCCTTGGGGGTCTTCAGTCCTACGAGCAGTACTTC. The full variable domain, its missing parts supplied by reference TRBV18 and TRBJ2-7, is NAGVMQNPRHLVRRRGQEARLRCSPMKGHSHVYWYRQLPEEGLKFMVYLQKENIIDESGMPKERFSAEFPKEGPSILRIQQVVRGDSAAYFCASSLLGGLQSYEQYFGPGTRLTVT.

V gene TRBV7-9 combines with J gene TRBJ2-6; no clear D. The CDR3 is 18 amino acids. V lost 2 bases and J 3 bases, leaving 17 bases between the germline ends. The germline V gene has CDR1 SEHNR and CDR2 FQNEAQ (reference sequence). CDR3 sequence: CASSLLGFPGRGANVLTF. CDR3 coding DNA: TGTGCCAGCAGCTTACTGGGTTTTCCGGGCCGTGGGGCCAACGTCCTGACTTTC.

This chain uses TRBV7-2 with TRBJ1-4; 8 bases are a match to TRBD1. This CDR3 contains 15 residues. Germline trimming cut 3 bases from V and 8 bases from J; bases unmatched to any gene: 8. From germline, CDR1 is SGHTA and CDR2 FQGNSA. The CDR3 here is CASSLITGGREKLFF. CDR3 sequence (DNA): TGTGCCAGCAGCTTGATAACAGGGGGGAGGGAAAAACTGTTTTTT.

This chain uses TRBV12-2 with TRBJ1-6; the table names TRBD1, a call not compared with the DNA. TRBV12-2 is described as a pseudogene. The CDR3 is made up of 17 amino acids. The chain's CDR3 is CASRFRDREIYNSPLHF. As DNA, the CDR3 is TGTGCAAGTCGCTTTAGGGACAGGGAGATTTATAATTCACCCCTCCACTTT.

The V and J genes are TRBV5-6 and TRBJ2-5, with no clear D. This CDR3 is 13 amino acids long. Germline CDR1 and CDR2: SGHDT and YYEEEE. The V and J ends lost 2 bases and 3 bases respectively, with 8 bases between them. CDR3 protein: CASSFDWEETQYF. CDR3 sequence (DNA): TGTGCCAGCAGCTTCGACTGGGAAGAGACCCAGTACTTC.